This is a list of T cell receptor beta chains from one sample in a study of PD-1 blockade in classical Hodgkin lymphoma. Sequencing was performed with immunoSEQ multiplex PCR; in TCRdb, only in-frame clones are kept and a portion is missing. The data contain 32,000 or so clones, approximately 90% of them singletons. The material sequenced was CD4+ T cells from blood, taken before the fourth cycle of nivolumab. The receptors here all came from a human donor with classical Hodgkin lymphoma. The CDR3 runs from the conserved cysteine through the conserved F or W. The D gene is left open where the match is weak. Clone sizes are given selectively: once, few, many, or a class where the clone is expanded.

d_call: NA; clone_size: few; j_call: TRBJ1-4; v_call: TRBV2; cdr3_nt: TGTGCCAGCACGGGCGACAGTGAAAAACTGTTTTTT; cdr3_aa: CASTGDSEKLFF
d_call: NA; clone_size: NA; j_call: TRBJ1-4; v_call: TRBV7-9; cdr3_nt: TGTGCCAGCAGCCTGGGACAACTTGCAACTAATGAAAAACTGTTTTTT; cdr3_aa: CASSLGQLATNEKLFF
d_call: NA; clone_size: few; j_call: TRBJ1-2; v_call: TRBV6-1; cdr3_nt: TGTGCCAGCAGTGAAGTATCTGGGGTGGGCGGCTACACCTTC; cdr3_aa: CASSEVSGVGGYTF
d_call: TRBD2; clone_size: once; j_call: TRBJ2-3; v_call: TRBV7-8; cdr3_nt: TGTGCCAGCAGCTTTTTCCGGGGGGGCGTGGCAGATACGCAGTATTTT; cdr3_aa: CASSFFRGGVADTQYF
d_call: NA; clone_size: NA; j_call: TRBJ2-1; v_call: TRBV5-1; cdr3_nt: TGCGCCAGCAGCTTTGACAGTGGTCCCTACAATGAGCAGTTCTTC; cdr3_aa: CASSFDSGPYNEQFF
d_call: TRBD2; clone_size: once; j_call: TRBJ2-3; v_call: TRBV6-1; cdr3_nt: TGTGCCAGCAGTGAACCGGGACTAGCGACAGATACGCAGTATTTT; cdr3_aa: CASSEPGLATDTQYF
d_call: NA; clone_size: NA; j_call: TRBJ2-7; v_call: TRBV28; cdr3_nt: TGTGCCAGCAGTCTCGACTCCTACGAGCAGTACTTC; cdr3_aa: CASSLDSYEQYF
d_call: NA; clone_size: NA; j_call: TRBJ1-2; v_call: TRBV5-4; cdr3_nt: TGTGCCAGCAGCTTGGCAGGCGGCTACACCTTC; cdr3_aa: CASSLAGGYTF
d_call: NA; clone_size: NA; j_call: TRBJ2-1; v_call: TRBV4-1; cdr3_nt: TGCGCCAGCAGCCTTATTCGGGCCGGGACAAAGGGAGGAATGGATGAGCAGTTCTTC; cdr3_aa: CASSLIRAGTKGGMDEQFF
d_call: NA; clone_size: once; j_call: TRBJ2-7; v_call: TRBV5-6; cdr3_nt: TGTGCCAGCTCCCTCCCCCGTTCCGAGCAGTACTTC; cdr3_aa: CASSLPRSEQYF
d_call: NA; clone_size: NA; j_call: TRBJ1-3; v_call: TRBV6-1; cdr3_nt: TGTGCCAGCAGTCAAGAATCTACTCGCGTCTCTGGAAACACCATATATTTT; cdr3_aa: CASSQESTRVSGNTIYF
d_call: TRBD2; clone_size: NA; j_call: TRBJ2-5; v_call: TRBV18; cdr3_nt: TGTGCCAGCTCACCACTCGCAGGTAGCGGGTACCAAGAGACCCAGTACTTC; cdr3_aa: CASSPLAGSGYQETQYF
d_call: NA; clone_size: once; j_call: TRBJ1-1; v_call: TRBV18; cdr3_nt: TGTGCCAGCTCACCAGGGCAGGGCGAAGCTTTCTTT; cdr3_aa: CASSPGQGEAFF
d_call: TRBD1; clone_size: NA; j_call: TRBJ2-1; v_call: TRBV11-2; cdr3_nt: TGTGCCAGCAGCTTAAGGGGGACAGGGGGATTCAATGAGCAGTTCTTC; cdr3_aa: CASSLRGTGGFNEQFF
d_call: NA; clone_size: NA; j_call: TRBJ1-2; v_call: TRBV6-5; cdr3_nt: TGTGCCAGCAGTACCGGGGTTACCCATGGCTACACCTTC; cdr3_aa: CASSTGVTHGYTF
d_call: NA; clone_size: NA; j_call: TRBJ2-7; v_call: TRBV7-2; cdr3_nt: TGTGCCAGCAGCTGGCCCCTTACTTACGAGCAGTACTTC; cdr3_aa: CASSWPLTYEQYF
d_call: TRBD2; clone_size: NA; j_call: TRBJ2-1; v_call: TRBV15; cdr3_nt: TGTGCCACCAGCACCGGGAGCCCTTTTGGGACTAGCGGGAGCCCCTACAATGAGCAGTTCTTC; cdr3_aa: CATSTGSPFGTSGSPYNEQFF
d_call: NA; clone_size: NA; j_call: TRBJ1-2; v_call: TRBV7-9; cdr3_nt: TGTGCCAGCAGCTCTCCCCTTAACTATGGCTACACCTTC; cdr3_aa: CASSSPLNYGYTF
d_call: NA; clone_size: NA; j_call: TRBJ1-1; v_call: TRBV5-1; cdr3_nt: TGCGCCAGCAGCTTGTCTACACCTCTGAACACTGAAGCTTTCTTT; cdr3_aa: CASSLSTPLNTEAFF
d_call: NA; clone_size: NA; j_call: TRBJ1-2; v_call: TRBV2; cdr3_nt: TGTGCCAGCAGTGTTATCAGCTCTAACTATGGCTACACCTTC; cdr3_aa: CASSVISSNYGYTF
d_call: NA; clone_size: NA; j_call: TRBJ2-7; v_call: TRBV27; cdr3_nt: TGTGCCAGCAGTTTAGACAGTGGGCCCTACGAGCAGTACTTC; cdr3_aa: CASSLDSGPYEQYF
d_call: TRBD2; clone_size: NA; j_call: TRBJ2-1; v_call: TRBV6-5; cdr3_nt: TGTGCCAGCAGTCTTACTAGCGGGGGGTTGAATGAGCAGTTCTTC; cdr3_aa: CASSLTSGGLNEQFF
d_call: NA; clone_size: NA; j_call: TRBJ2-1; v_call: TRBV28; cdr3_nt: TGTGCCAGCAGTCGATTCTGGGGTCCCGACAATGAGCAGTTCTTC; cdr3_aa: CASSRFWGPDNEQFF
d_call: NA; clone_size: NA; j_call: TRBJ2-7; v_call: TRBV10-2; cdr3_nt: TGCGCCAGCACCCTGGAGGGAAGGGTTAACGAGCAGTACTTC; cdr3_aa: CASTLEGRVNEQYF
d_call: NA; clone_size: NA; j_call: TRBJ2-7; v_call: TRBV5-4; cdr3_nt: TGTGCCAGCAGTCCACCTTCGCGCTACGAGCAGTACTTC; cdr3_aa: CASSPPSRYEQYF
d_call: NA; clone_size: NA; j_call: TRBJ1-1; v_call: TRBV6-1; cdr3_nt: TGTGCCAGCAGGATCACCGAGAACACTGAAGCTTTCTTT; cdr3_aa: CASRITENTEAFF
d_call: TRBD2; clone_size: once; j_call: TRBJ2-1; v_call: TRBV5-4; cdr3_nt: TGTGCCAGCAGAGATCCAAGCGGGGGGGCCAACAATGAGCAGTTCTTC; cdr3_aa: CASRDPSGGANNEQFF
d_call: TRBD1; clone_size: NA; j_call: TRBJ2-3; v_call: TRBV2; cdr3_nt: TGTGCCAGAGGGACAGCAAGCACAGATACGCAGTATTTT; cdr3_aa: CARGTASTDTQYF
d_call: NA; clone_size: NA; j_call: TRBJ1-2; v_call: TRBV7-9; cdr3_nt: TGTGCCAGCAGCGGGGGGCCGACCACCAACTATGGCTACACCTTC; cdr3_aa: CASSGGPTTNYGYTF
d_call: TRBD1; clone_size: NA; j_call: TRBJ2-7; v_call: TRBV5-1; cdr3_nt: TGCGCCAGCAGCACCTTGGGACAGGGGTCCTACGAGCAGTACTTC; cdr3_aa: CASSTLGQGSYEQYF
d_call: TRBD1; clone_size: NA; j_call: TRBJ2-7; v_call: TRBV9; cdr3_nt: TGTGCCAGCAGCGTACGGACAGGGGGGACCTACGAGCAGTACTTC; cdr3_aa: CASSVRTGGTYEQYF
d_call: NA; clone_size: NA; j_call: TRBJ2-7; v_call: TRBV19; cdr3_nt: TGTGCCAGTAGTATAGCGGGGAGGTACGAGCAGTACTTC; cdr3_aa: CASSIAGRYEQYF
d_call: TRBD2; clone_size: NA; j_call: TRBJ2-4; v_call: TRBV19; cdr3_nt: TGTGCCAGTAGTATAGTTGAAGCGGGACCCGCCAAAAACATTCAGTACTTC; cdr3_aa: CASSIVEAGPAKNIQYF
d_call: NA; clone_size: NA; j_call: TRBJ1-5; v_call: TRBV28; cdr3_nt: TGTGCCAGCAGCCCCGCCAGGGGATTGATTCAGCCCCAGCATTTT; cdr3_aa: CASSPARGLIQPQHF
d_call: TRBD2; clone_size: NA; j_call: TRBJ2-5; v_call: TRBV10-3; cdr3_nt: TGTGCCATCAGTGAGTCACTCGGACTAGCGGGGGGGCGCCAAGAGACCCAGTACTTC; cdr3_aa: CAISESLGLAGGRQETQYF
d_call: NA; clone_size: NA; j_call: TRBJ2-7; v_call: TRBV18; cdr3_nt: TGTGCCAGCTCACCACAGGGGGACGAGCAGTACTTC; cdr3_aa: CASSPQGDEQYF
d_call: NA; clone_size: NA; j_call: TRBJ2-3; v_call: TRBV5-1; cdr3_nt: TGCGCCAGCAGCTCCAGGAAGGGGACGCAGTATTTT; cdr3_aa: CASSSRKGTQYF
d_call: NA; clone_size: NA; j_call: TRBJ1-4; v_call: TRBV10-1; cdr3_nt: TGCGCCAGCAGTGGACAGATGGGCGAAAAACTGTTTTTT; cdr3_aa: CASSGQMGEKLFF
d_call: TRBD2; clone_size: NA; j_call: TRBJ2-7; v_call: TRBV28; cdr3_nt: TGTGCCAGCACCGGGAGGCCCTACGAGCAGTACTTC; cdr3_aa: CASTGRPYEQYF
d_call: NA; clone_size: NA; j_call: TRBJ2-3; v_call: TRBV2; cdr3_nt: TGTGCCAGCAGATACGGACAGAACACAGATACGCAGTATTTT; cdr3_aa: CASRYGQNTDTQYF
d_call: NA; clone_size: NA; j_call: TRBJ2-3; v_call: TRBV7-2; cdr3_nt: TGTGCCAGCAGCCCCAGACGGATGACAAGCACAGATACGCAGTATTTT; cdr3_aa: CASSPRRMTSTDTQYF
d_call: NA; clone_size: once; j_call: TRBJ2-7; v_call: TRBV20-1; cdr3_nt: TGCAGTGCTAGAGATGACCGCCAGTACTTC; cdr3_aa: CSARDDRQYF
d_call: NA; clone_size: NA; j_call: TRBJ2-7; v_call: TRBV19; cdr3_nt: TGTGCCAGTAGTCCCGGGACTGTGCGTACGAAGGAGCAGTACTTC; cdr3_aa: CASSPGTVRTKEQYF
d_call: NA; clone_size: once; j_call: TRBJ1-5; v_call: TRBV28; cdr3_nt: TGTGCCAGCAGTTTTGACGGGGGGCCCCAGCATTTT; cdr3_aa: CASSFDGGPQHF
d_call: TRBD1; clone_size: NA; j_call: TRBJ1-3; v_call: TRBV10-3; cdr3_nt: TGTGCCAACGGACAGGCTTCTGGAAACACCATATATTTT; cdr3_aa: CANGQASGNTIYF
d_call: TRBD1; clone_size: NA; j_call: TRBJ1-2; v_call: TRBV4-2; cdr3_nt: TGTGCCAGCAGCCAAGAAACAGGGGGAGAATATGGCTACACCTTC; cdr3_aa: CASSQETGGEYGYTF
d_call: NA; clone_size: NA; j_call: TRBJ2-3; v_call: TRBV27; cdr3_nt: TGTGCCAGCAGTTTCTCGTCCCGAGGCGCAGATACGCAGTATTTT; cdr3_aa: CASSFSSRGADTQYF
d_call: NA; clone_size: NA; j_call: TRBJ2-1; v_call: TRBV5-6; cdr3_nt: TGTGCCAGCAGCTTGGGACTAGTTCGCAATGAGCAGTTCTTC; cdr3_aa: CASSLGLVRNEQFF
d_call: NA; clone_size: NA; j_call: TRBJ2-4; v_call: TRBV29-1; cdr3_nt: TGCAGCGTGGCGATGGGGGACAAAAACATTCAGTACTTC; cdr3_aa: CSVAMGDKNIQYF
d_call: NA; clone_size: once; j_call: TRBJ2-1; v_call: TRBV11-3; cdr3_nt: TGTGCCAGCAGTCCTAGTACAACCCACAATGAGCAGTTCTTC; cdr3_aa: CASSPSTTHNEQFF